The present T cell receptor (beta chain) was sequenced within a study of siplizumab effects on memory and regulatory T cells. Findings and limits, study-wide: Proliferating Tregs from siplizumab cultures lacked functional confirmation of suppression. No naive or memory phenotype could be assigned to roughly 75-95% of proliferating clones. Controls had 25% to 30% Treg-derived mappable alloreactive CD4+ clones on average, versus about 70% with siplizumab.

This CDR3 has 13 amino acids. Trimming shortened V by 7 bases and J by 2 bases, and 11 bases separated the two germline ends. CDR1 SGHRS and CDR2 YFSETQ come from the germline V gene. Comments on this clone: Its target is not known.

Profiled with immunoSEQ multiplex PCR; TCRdb holds only in-frame clones, not every one. The repertoire holds around 58,000 clones, with 83% as singletons. The TCR comes from a human donor in good health. The chain is built from TRBV5-1 and TRBJ2-3, with D uncertain. Material for sequencing was memory CD4+ T cells sorted from blood. The CDR3 DNA follows: TGCGCCAGCCGACGCAGAGTCACAGATACGCAGTATTTT. This codes for CASRRRVTDTQYF.